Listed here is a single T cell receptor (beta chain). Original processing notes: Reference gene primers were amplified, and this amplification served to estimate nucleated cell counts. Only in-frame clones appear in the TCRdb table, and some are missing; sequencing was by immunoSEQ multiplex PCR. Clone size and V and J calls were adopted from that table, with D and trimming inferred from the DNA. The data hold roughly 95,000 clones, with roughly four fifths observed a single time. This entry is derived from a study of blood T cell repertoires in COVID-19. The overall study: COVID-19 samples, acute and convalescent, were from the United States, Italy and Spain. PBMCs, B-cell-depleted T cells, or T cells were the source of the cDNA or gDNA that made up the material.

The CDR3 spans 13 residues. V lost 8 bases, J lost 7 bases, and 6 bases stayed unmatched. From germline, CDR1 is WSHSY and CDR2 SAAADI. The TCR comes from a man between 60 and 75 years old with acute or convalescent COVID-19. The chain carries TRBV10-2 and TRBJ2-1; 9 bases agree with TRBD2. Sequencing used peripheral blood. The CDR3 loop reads CASHGLAGNEQFF. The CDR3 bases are TGCGCCAGCCATGGGCTAGCGGGGAATGAGCAGTTCTTC.